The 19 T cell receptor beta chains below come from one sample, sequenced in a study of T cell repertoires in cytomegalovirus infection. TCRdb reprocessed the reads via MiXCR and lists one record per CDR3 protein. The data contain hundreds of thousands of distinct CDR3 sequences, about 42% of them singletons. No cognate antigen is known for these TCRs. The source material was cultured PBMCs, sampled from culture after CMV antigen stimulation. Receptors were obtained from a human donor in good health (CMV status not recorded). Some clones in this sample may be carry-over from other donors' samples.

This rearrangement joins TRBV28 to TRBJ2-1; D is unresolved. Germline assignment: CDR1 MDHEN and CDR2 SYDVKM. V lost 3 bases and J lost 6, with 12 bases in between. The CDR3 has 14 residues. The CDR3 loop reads CASSFGRSVNEQFF. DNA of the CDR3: TGTGCCAGCAGTTTCGGCCGGTCGGTCAATGAGCAGTTCTTC. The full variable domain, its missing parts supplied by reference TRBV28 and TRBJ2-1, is DVKVTQSSRYLVKRTGEKVFLECVQDMDHENMFWYRQDPGLGLRLIYFSYDVKMKEKGDIPEGYSVSREKKERFSLILESASTNQTSMYLCASSFGRSVNEQFFGPGTRLTVL.

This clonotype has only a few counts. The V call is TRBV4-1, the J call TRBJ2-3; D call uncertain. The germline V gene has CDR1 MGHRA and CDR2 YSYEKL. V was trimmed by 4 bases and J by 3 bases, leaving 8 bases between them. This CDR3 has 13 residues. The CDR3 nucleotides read TGCGCCAGCAGCCTATCGGAGACAGATACGCAGTATTTT. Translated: CASSLSETDTQYF.

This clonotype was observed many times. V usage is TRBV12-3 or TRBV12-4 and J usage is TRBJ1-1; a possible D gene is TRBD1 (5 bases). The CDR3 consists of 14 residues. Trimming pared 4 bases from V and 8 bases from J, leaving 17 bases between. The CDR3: CASSSRDPWSEAFF. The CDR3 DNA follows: TGTGCCAGCAGTTCCCGGGACCCATGGAGCGAAGCTTTCTTT.

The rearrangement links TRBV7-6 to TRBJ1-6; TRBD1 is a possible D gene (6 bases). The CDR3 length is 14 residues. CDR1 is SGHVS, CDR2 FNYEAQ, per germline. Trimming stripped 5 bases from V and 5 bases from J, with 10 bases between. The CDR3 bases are TGTGCCAGCAGCCCGCGGACAGATAATTCACCCCTCCACTTT. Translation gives CASSPRTDNSPLHF.

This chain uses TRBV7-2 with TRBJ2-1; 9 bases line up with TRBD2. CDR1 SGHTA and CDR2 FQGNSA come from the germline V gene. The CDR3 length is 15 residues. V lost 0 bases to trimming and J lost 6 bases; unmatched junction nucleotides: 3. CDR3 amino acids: CASSLAGGGGNEQFF. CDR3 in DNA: TGTGCCAGCAGCTTAGCAGGCGGGGGGGGCAATGAGCAGTTCTTC.

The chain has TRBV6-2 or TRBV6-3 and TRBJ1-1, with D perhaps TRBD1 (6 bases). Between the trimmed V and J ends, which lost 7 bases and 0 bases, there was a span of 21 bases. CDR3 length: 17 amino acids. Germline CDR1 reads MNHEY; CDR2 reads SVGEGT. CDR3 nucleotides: TGTGCCAGCATTTCTCTGGGGGCACACCTCATGAACACTGAAGCTTTCTTT. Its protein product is CASISLGAHLMNTEAFF.

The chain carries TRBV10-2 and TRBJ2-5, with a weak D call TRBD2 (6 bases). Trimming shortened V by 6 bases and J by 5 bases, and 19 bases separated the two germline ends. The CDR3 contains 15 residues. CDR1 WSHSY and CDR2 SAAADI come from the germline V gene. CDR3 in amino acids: CASRLPGSSGETQYF. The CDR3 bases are TGCGCCAGCAGACTTCCCGGGAGCTCAGGGGAGACCCAGTACTTC.

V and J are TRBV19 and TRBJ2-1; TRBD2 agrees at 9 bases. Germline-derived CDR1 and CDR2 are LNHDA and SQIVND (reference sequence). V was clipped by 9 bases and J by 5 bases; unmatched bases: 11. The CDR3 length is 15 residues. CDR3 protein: CASQPQRGVHNEQFF. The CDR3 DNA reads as TGTGCCAGCCAGCCACAGCGGGGGGTCCACAATGAGCAGTTCTTC. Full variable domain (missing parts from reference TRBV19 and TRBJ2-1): DGGITQSPKYLFRKEGQNVTLSCEQNLNHDAMYWYRQDPGQGLRLIYYSQIVNDFQKGDIAEGYSVSREKKESFPLTVTSAQKNPTAFYLCASQPQRGVHNEQFFGPGTRLTVL.

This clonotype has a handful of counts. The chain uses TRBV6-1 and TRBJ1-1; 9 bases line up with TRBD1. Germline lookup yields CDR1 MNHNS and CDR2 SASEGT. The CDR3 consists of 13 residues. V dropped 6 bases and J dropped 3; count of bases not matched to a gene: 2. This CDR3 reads CASRGTGYTEAFF. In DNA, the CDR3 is TGTGCCAGCAGAGGGACAGGGTACACTGAAGCTTTCTTT.

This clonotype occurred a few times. The CDR3 spells CASRKTSGSYNEQFF. The CDR3 nucleotides read TGCGCCAGCAGAAAGACTAGCGGGTCCTACAATGAGCAGTTCTTC. The chain links TRBV4-1 to TRBJ2-1; the match to TRBD2 covers 10 bases. This CDR3 comprises 15 residues. The trim removed 6 bases at V and 1 base at J, leaving 3 bases unmatched. Germline V CDR1 and CDR2: MGHRA, YSYEKL.

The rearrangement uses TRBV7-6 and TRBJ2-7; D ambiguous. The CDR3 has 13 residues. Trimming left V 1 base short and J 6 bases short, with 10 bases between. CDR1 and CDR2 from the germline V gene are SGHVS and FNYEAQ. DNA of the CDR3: TGTGCCAGCAGCTTAGTGTCTCTCGCCGAGCAGTACTTC. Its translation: CASSLVSLAEQYF.

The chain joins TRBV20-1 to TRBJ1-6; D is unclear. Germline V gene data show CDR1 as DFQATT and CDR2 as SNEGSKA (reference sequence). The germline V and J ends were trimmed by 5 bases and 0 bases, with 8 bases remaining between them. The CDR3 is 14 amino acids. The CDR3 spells CSALESSYNSPLHF. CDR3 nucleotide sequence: TGCAGTGCTCTCGAGAGCTCCTATAATTCACCCCTCCACTTT.

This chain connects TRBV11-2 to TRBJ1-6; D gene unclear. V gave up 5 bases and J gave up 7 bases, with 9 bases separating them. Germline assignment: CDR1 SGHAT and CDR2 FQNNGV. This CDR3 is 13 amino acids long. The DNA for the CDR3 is TGTGCCAGCAGCCGTAAGACCAATTCACCCCTCCACTTT. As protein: CASSRKTNSPLHF.

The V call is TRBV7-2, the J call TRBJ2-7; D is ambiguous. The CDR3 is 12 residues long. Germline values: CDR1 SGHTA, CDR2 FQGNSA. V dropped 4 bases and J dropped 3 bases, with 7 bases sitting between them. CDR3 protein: CASSSRVYEQYF. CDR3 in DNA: TGTGCCAGCAGCTCACGGGTCTACGAGCAGTACTTC.

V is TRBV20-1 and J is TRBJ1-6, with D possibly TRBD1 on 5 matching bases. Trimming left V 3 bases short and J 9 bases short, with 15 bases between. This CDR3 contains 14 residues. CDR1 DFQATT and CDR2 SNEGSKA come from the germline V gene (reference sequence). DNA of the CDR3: TGCAGTGCTAGGGGGGACCGGCAAATTTCACCCCTCCACTTT. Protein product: CSARGDRQISPLHF.

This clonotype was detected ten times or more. The CDR3 region is CASSLGGGRYTEAFF. CDR3 bases: TGTGCCAGCAGCTTAGGAGGGGGGAGGTACACTGAAGCTTTCTTT. V is TRBV7-6 and J is TRBJ1-1; a weak D match, TRBD1 (6 bases). The CDR3 is 15 amino acids. The germline V gene encodes CDR1 SGHVS and CDR2 FNYEAQ. Trimming took 1 base from V and 3 from J, leaving 12 bases between them.

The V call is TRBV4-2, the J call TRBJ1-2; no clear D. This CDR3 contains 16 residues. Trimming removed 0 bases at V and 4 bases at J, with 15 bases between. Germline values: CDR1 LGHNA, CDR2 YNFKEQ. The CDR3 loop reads CASSQDRTVASYGYTF. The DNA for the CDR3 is TGTGCCAGCAGCCAAGATCGGACGGTGGCATCCTATGGCTACACCTTC.

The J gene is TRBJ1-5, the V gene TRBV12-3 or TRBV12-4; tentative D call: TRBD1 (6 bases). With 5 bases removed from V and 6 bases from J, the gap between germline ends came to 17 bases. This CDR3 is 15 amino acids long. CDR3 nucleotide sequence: TGTGCCAGCAGTCCGCAGGCAGGGGCCAGTCAGCCCCAGCATTTT. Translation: CASSPQAGASQPQHF.

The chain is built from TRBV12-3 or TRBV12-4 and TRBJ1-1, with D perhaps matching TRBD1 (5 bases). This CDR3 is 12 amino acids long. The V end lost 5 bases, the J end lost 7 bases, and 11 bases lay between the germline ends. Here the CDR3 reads CASSLREDEAFF. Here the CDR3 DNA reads TGTGCCAGCAGTCTCAGGGAGGATGAAGCTTTCTTT.